The 26 T cell receptor beta chains below all came from one sample that was sequenced in a study of blood T cell repertoires in COVID-19. Profiled with immunoSEQ multiplex PCR; TCRdb holds only in-frame clones, not every one. Counted here are approximately 45,000 clones, approximately 70% occurring once; the ten biggest clones make up approximately 62%. Sequencing used peripheral blood. These receptors all stem from a man at least 80 years old with acute or convalescent COVID-19.

This chain uses TRBV11-3 with TRBJ2-7; D might be TRBD2 (6 bases). This CDR3 spans 12 amino acids. Trimming pared 6 bases from V and 2 bases from J, leaving 8 bases between. Germline CDR1 SGHNT, CDR2 YENEEA. CDR3 loop: CASSSGPYEQYF. CDR3 DNA: TGTGCCAGCAGTAGCGGCCCCTACGAGCAGTACTTC. Combining the CDR3 with reference TRBV11-3 and TRBJ2-7 gives the whole variable domain EAGVVQSPRYKIIEKKQPVAFWCNPISGHNTLYWYLQNLGQGPELLIRYENEEAVDDSQLPKDRFSAERLKGVDSTLKIQPAELGDSAVYLCASSSGPYEQYFGPGTRLTVT.

The chain uses TRBV19 and TRBJ2-7; TRBD1 aligns across 9 bases. This CDR3 region has 15 residues. The J segment lost 3 bases and the V segment lost 6 bases, leaving 9 bases of the junction unmatched. The germline CDR1 and CDR2 sequences are LNHDA and SQIVND (reference sequence). The CDR3 sequence: CASRNSGQGIYEQYF. In DNA, the CDR3 is TGTGCCAGTAGGAACTCGGGACAGGGCATCTACGAGCAGTACTTC.

The genes are TRBV27 and TRBJ1-6; D is unclear. V was cut by 5 bases and J by 8 bases, with 10 bases left in between. CDR1 MNHEY and CDR2 SMNVEV come from the germline V gene (reference sequence). The length of the CDR3 is 13 residues. CDR3: CASSLLSDSPLHF. The CDR3 bases are TGTGCCAGCAGTCTCCTCAGTGATTCACCCCTCCACTTT.

The genes are TRBV9 and TRBJ2-1; 8 bases map to TRBD2. The germline CDR1 and CDR2 sequences are SGDLS and YYNGEE. This CDR3 is 16 amino acids long. V was pared by 0 bases and J by 6 bases, with 8 bases of the junction left unmatched. This CDR3 reads CASSVDAGRVGNEQFF. DNA of the CDR3: TGTGCCAGCAGCGTAGATGCCGGGAGGGTCGGCAATGAGCAGTTCTTC.

CDR3 in amino acids: CASTVGLGGVYEQYF. The CDR3 region has the DNA TGTGCCAGCACCGTGGGACTAGGGGGGGTCTACGAGCAGTACTTC. The rearrangement uses TRBV2 and TRBJ2-7; 8 nucleotides agree with TRBD2. The CDR3 runs to 15 residues. J lost 3 bases, V lost 7 bases, and 11 bases had no gene match. CDR1 is SNHLY, CDR2 FYNNEI, per germline. Filled out from reference TRBV2 and TRBJ2-7, the complete variable domain reads EPEVTQTPSHQVTQMGQEVILRCVPISNHLYFYWYRQILGQKVEFLVSFYNNEISEKSEIFDDQFSVERPDGSNFTLKIRSTKLEDSAMYFCASTVGLGGVYEQYFGPGTRLTVT.

The V call is TRBV5-1, the J call TRBJ2-2, with 10 bases identical to TRBD2. CDR3 length: 15 residues. V shed 4 bases, J shed 3 bases, and the junction held 3 bases outside the gene matches. CDR1 is SGHRS and CDR2 is YFSETQ in the germline V gene. This CDR3 is CASSPSGSHTGELFF. The DNA for the CDR3 is TGCGCCAGCAGCCCTAGCGGGAGTCACACCGGGGAGCTGTTTTTT.

The chain recombines TRBV28 with TRBJ2-7, with D tentatively TRBD2 (5 bases). CDR1 and CDR2 (germline): MDHEN, SYDVKM. The CDR3 runs to 16 residues. V was pared by 5 bases and J by 1 base, with 18 bases between. The CDR3 sequence is CASSPSTGRRSYEQYF. The CDR3 DNA is TGTGCCAGCAGTCCGAGCACGGGAAGGCGTTCCTACGAGCAGTACTTC.

This clone appeared once. V and J are TRBV28 and TRBJ1-1; 9 nucleotides align to TRBD1. Germline values: CDR1 MDHEN, CDR2 SYDVKM. J gave up 0 bases and V 6 bases, and 8 bases lay outside the gene matches. The CDR3 has 16 amino acids. CDR3 in amino acids: CASSPTGTGLNTEAFF. The DNA for the CDR3 is TGTGCCAGCAGCCCGACCGGGACAGGGTTGAACACTGAAGCTTTCTTT.

Comments on this clone: The junction departs from the called germline gene at one end, perhaps through a read error. The chain combines TRBV7-7 with TRBJ2-7, with TRBD2 as a possible D gene (5 bases). CDR1 SSHAT and CDR2 FNYEAQ come from the germline V gene (reference sequence). CDR3 length: 15 amino acids. The CDR3 here is CASSLGPGSSYEQYF. DNA of the CDR3: TGTGCTAGCAGCCTCGGGCCGGGGAGCTCCTACGAGCAGTACTTC.

There are a few counts of this clone. The chain uses TRBV9 and TRBJ1-6; D is undetermined. V was clipped by 4 bases and J by 10 bases, with 15 bases between them. Germline lookup yields CDR1 SGDLS and CDR2 YYNGEE. CDR3 size: 14 residues. The CDR3 reads CASSPRQAGSPLHF. DNA of the CDR3: TGTGCCAGCAGCCCCCGTCAGGCGGGGTCACCCCTCCACTTT.

This clone was seen once. This chain connects TRBV24-1 to TRBJ2-3; possibly TRBD2 for D (6 bases). Germline lookup yields CDR1 KGHDR and CDR2 SFDVKD. Trimming removed 4 bases at V and 3 bases at J, with 7 bases between. This CDR3 region has 13 residues. The CDR3 DNA reads as TGTGCCACCAGTGAAGGAGGGACAGATACGCAGTATTTT. Protein product: CATSEGGTDTQYF.

CDR3 DNA: TGTGCCAGCAGCTTAGCGGGGGGACGTGGAAACACCATATATTTT. This encodes CASSLAGGRGNTIYF. The chain has TRBV7-9 and TRBJ1-3, with D perhaps TRBD1 (5 bases). The CDR3 length is 15 residues. Germline V gene lookup returns CDR1 SEHNR and CDR2 FQNEAQ (reference sequence). Trimming took off 0 bases at V and 3 bases at J, with 9 bases between the two ends.

V usage is TRBV30 and J usage is TRBJ2-5, with TRBD2 identical over 15 bases. This CDR3 is 16 amino acids long. Germline CDR1 is GTSNPN and CDR2 is SVGIG (reference sequence). The V gene end was trimmed by 0 bases and the J gene end by 2 bases; junction bases not matched to a gene: 1. CDR3 loop: CAWSVGTSGGQETQYF. CDR3 bases: TGTGCCTGGAGTGTAGGGACTAGCGGGGGGCAAGAGACCCAGTACTTC.

CDR3 in DNA: TGTGCCAGCAGTCGCGACAGAGATAACACTGAAGCTTTCTTT. This codes for CASSRDRDNTEAFF. The chain links TRBV6-5 to TRBJ1-1, with TRBD1 as a possible D gene (5 bases). The germline CDR1 and CDR2 sequences are MNHEY and SVGAGI. V lost 5 bases to trimming and J lost 2 bases, with 12 bases between them. The CDR3 has 14 residues.

This clone was recorded at least ten times. The V call is TRBV7-9, the J call TRBJ2-4, with a tentative D call TRBD2 (6 bases). V was cut by 5 bases and J by 2 bases, with 16 bases left in between. The CDR3 extends over 16 amino acids. Germline assignment: CDR1 SEHNR and CDR2 FQNEAQ (reference sequence). As DNA, the CDR3 is TGTGCCAGCAGCCAGGCGGGGCTTGGGCCCAAAAACATTCAGTACTTC. It codes for CASSQAGLGPKNIQYF.

The J gene is TRBJ2-5, the V gene TRBV5-1, with D hard to call. CDR3 length equals 13 residues. Germline V gives CDR1 SGHRS, CDR2 YFSETQ. Trimming pared 0 bases from V and 5 bases from J, leaving 8 bases between. CDR3 sequence (DNA): TGCGCCAGCAGCTTGGTGGGCCGGGAGACCCAGTACTTC. Its protein product is CASSLVGRETQYF.

The chain carries TRBV19 and TRBJ2-2, with 12 bases fitting TRBD2. V shed 8 bases, J shed 7 bases, and the junction held 5 bases outside the gene matches. The CDR3 loop spans 14 amino acids. The germline V gene encodes CDR1 LNHDA and CDR2 SQIVND (reference sequence). The CDR3 nucleotides are TGTGCCAGTCGGACTAGCGGGATGATCGGGGAGCTGTTTTTT. This encodes CASRTSGMIGELFF.

The J gene is TRBJ1-2, the V gene TRBV19; unclear D gene. Germline V lookup: CDR1 LNHDA, CDR2 SQIVND (reference sequence). With 6 bases removed from V and 0 bases from J, the gap between germline ends came to 11 bases. The CDR3 loop spans 14 amino acids. The CDR3 nucleotides are TGTGCCAGTAGCATAATCCAGACTAACTATGGCTACACCTTC. Protein sequence: CASSIIQTNYGYTF. The full variable domain, completed using reference TRBV19 and TRBJ1-2, is DGGITQSPKYLFRKEGQNVTLSCEQNLNHDAMYWYRQDPGQGLRLIYYSQIVNDFQKGDIAEGYSVSREKKESFPLTVTSAQKNPTAFYLCASSIIQTNYGYTFGSGTRLTVV.

This chain links TRBV5-6 with TRBJ1-2; D remains ambiguous. The CDR3 is made up of 15 amino acids. Trimming took 3 bases from V and 0 from J, leaving 12 bases between them. Germline V gives CDR1 SGHDT, CDR2 YYEEEE. The CDR3, as DNA: TGTGCCAGCAGCTCGATTGGGAGAGCTAACTATGGCTACACCTTC. Its protein is CASSSIGRANYGYTF. Full variable domain (missing parts from reference TRBV5-6 and TRBJ1-2): DAGVTQSPTHLIKTRGQQVTLRCSPKSGHDTVSWYQQALGQGPQFIFQYYEEEERQRGNFPDRFSGHQFPNYSSELNVNALLLGDSALYLCASSSIGRANYGYTFGSGTRLTVV.

This clone appeared once. The chain combines TRBV28 with TRBJ1-5; D call uncertain. Trimming left V 2 bases short and J 6 bases short, with 8 bases between. CDR3 size: 13 residues. The germline CDR1 and CDR2 sequences are MDHEN and SYDVKM. CDR3 DNA: TGTGCCAGCAGTTTAGAGAGGGCTCAGCCCCAGCATTTT. Translating gives CASSLERAQPQHF. Variable domain in full (rest from reference TRBV28 and TRBJ1-5): DVKVTQSSRYLVKRTGEKVFLECVQDMDHENMFWYRQDPGLGLRLIYFSYDVKMKEKGDIPEGYSVSREKKERFSLILESASTNQTSMYLCASSLERAQPQHFGDGTRLSIL.

The chain employs TRBV5-1 and TRBJ2-2; TRBD2 agrees at 9 bases. Trimming at V came to 5 bases and at J to 5 bases, leaving 7 bases not matched to a gene. Per the germline V gene, CDR1 is SGHRS and CDR2 is YFSETQ. The CDR3 is 15 amino acids. Written as DNA, the CDR3 is TGCGCCAGCAGACCAGCGGGAGGATATACCGGGGAGCTGTTTTTT. It yields the protein CASRPAGGYTGELFF.

The V call is TRBV24-1, the J call TRBJ2-5, with TRBD1 as a possible D gene (6 bases). Trimming removed 4 bases at V and 12 bases at J, with 23 bases between. The CDR3 totals 15 residues. The germline gives CDR1 KGHDR, CDR2 SFDVKD. The CDR3, as DNA: TGTGCCACCAGTGACCCCGGTTCCGGGAACAGGGAAAAGTACTTC. Protein sequence: CATSDPGSGNREKYF.

The chain uses TRBV11-2 and TRBJ1-2; D is ambiguous. The CDR3 runs 12 residues. Trimming shortened V by 4 bases and J by 13 bases, and 16 bases separated the two germline ends. Germline V CDR1 and CDR2: SGHAT, FQNNGV. The CDR3 nucleotides read TGTGCCAGCAGCTCCCCCCGCAGGCACCCCACCTTC. Protein sequence: CASSSPRRHPTF.

The rearrangement uses TRBV19 and TRBJ1-1, with D perhaps matching TRBD1 (6 bases). There are 15 residues in the CDR3. CDR1 is LNHDA, CDR2 SQIVND, per germline (reference sequence). V lost 5 bases and J lost 8, with 21 bases in between. The CDR3 DNA reads as TGTGCCAGTAGTGCCTTAGGGGGACCCAAGAGGGAAGCTTTCTTT. It encodes CASSALGGPKREAFF. The complete variable domain, with remaining parts taken from reference TRBV19 and TRBJ1-1, reads DGGITQSPKYLFRKEGQNVTLSCEQNLNHDAMYWYRQDPGQGLRLIYYSQIVNDFQKGDIAEGYSVSREKKESFPLTVTSAQKNPTAFYLCASSALGGPKREAFFGQGTRLTVV.

The V call is TRBV5-6, the J call TRBJ2-7; 10 bases are shared with TRBD2. V shed 1 base, J shed 5 bases, and the junction held 9 bases outside the gene matches. CDR3 length: 16 residues. Germline-derived CDR1 and CDR2 are SGHDT and YYEEEE. Written as DNA, the CDR3 is TGTGCCAGCAGCTTGAGGGGACTAGCGCGAGGGCACGAGCAGTACTTC. As protein: CASSLRGLARGHEQYF. Filled out from reference TRBV5-6 and TRBJ2-7, the complete variable domain reads DAGVTQSPTHLIKTRGQQVTLRCSPKSGHDTVSWYQQALGQGPQFIFQYYEEEERQRGNFPDRFSGHQFPNYSSELNVNALLLGDSALYLCASSLRGLARGHEQYFGPGTRLTVT.

The chain links TRBV7-2 to TRBJ2-2; TRBD2 matches 7 bases. There are 15 residues in the CDR3. The germline gives CDR1 SGHTA, CDR2 FQGNSA. With 1 base clipped from V and 5 bases from J, the junction kept 4 bases outside the gene matches. The CDR3 sequence: CASSLVSGWTGELFF. The DNA for the CDR3 is TGTGCCAGCAGCTTAGTTAGCGGGTGGACCGGGGAGCTGTTTTTT.